These 12 T cell receptor beta chains came from one sample sequenced in a study of T cell repertoires in cytomegalovirus infection. No antigens are known for them. TCRdb re-called the reads with MiXCR, one entry per CDR3 protein. The repertoire includes 700,000 to 900,000 distinct CDR3 sequences, around 29% of them detected once, and around 13% sits in the top ten. This material consisted of cultured CD8+ T cells from PBMCs, taken from culture after CMV antigen stimulation. Source of these receptors: a human donor in good health (CMV status not recorded). Some clones in this sample may be carry-over from other donors' samples.

The chain couples TRBV5-1 to TRBJ1-1; D is perhaps TRBD1 (5 bases). Germline V lookup: CDR1 SGHRS, CDR2 YFSETQ. CDR3 size: 15 residues. Between the trimmed V and J ends, which lost 0 bases and 4 bases, there was a span of 13 bases. The CDR3 protein is CASSLAVGVGTEAFF. In DNA, the CDR3 is TGCGCCAGCAGCTTGGCGGTAGGGGTAGGCACTGAAGCTTTCTTT.

This clonotype has at least ten counts. The J gene is TRBJ2-7, the V gene TRBV6-1, with D perhaps TRBD1 (6 bases). This CDR3 contains 17 residues. V lost 0 bases, J lost 0 bases, and 15 bases lay in between. Germline V lookup: CDR1 MNHNS, CDR2 SASEGT. The CDR3 DNA follows: TGTGCCAGCAGTGAAGCAGAACAGGGCTTAAGCTCCTACGAGCAGTACTTC. Amino acid sequence: CASSEAEQGLSSYEQYF.

This rearrangement joins TRBV7-9 to TRBJ1-1; D possibly corresponds to TRBD1 (6 bases). The CDR3 is 12 amino acids. CDR1 SEHNR and CDR2 FQNEAQ come from the germline V gene (reference sequence). The V gene lost 4 bases and the J gene lost 7 bases, with 10 bases spanning the gap. The CDR3 bases are TGTGCCAGCAGCTACGGACAGATTGAAGCTTTCTTT. This sequence encodes CASSYGQIEAFF.

This clonotype came up a few times. The CDR3 DNA is TGTGCCAGCAGTGTACCTGGGGGTAGGACAGATACGCAGTATTTT. Protein: CASSVPGGRTDTQYF. The chain uses TRBV27 and TRBJ2-3; D tentatively reads TRBD1 or TRBD2 (5 bases each). Trimming left V 5 bases short and J 3 bases short, with 15 bases between. CDR3 length: 15 residues. Germline V CDR1 and CDR2: MNHEY, SMNVEV (reference sequence).

CDR3 coding DNA: TGTGCCAGCAGTAAGCCAAGGGACGAAGGGAACAATCAGCCCCAGCATTTT. Its translation is CASSKPRDEGNNQPQHF. This rearrangement joins TRBV28 to TRBJ1-5; a weak D match, TRBD1 (5 bases). Germline V gene lookup returns CDR1 MDHEN and CDR2 SYDVKM. V was clipped by 5 bases and J by 3 bases, with 20 bases between them. The CDR3 totals 17 residues.

The chain carries TRBV6-2 or TRBV6-3 and TRBJ2-7, with D possibly matching TRBD1 (5 bases). The ends were cut back, 0 bases at V and 2 bases at J, with 8 bases in the middle. This CDR3 comprises 14 residues. The germline V gene encodes CDR1 MNHEY and CDR2 SVGEGT. The DNA of the CDR3 is TGTGCCAGCAGTTACTCGTCGACAGCCTACGAGCAGTACGTC. Its protein is CASSYSSTAYEQYV.

V and J are TRBV19 and TRBJ2-2, with D perhaps matching TRBD2 (5 bases). The CDR3 sequence is 17 residues long. V was pared by 5 bases and J by 4 bases, with 20 bases between. Germline V gives CDR1 LNHDA, CDR2 SQIVND (reference sequence). CDR3 DNA: TGTGCCAGTAGTGGTAATTCACTTAGAGGACTCACCGGGGAGCTGTTTTTT. Amino acids: CASSGNSLRGLTGELFF.

The genes are TRBV29-1 and TRBJ2-7; 11 bases match TRBD1. Trimming removed 1 base from V and 2 bases from J; junction bases left unmatched: 1. Germline-derived CDR1 and CDR2 are SQVTM and ANQGSEA. The CDR3 totals 14 residues. CDR3 nucleotides: TGCAGCGTTGAAGGGACAGGGGGCCCCTACGAGCAGTACTTC. Amino acid sequence: CSVEGTGGPYEQYF.

This clonotype was observed a few times. This chain connects TRBV20-1 to TRBJ1-5; the D gene is possibly TRBD1 (5 bases). Germline values: CDR1 DFQATT, CDR2 SNEGSKA (reference sequence). The CDR3 loop spans 16 amino acids. Trimming took 3 bases from V and 4 from J, leaving 19 bases between them. The CDR3 coding sequence is TGCAGTGCTAGGGACTCCGTCAAGAAGGGGAATCAGCCCCAGCATTTT. Its translation is CSARDSVKKGNQPQHF.

This clonotype was found many times. V usage is TRBV7-2 and J usage is TRBJ1-1; D gene uncertain. This CDR3 is built from 14 residues. The ends were cut back, 2 bases at V and 3 bases at J, with 10 bases in the middle. Germline V gene sequence: CDR1 SGHTA, CDR2 FQGNSA. The CDR3 sequence is CASSLQAGDTEAFF. The CDR3 nucleotides read TGTGCCAGCAGCTTACAGGCCGGGGACACTGAAGCTTTCTTT.

This clonotype was recorded many times. The genes are TRBV7-2 and TRBJ1-6, with TRBD1 as a possible D gene (5 bases). Trimming left V 1 base short and J 4 bases short, with 11 bases between. Germline CDR1 SGHTA, CDR2 FQGNSA. This CDR3 contains 16 residues. The CDR3 spells CASSLEGVDYNSPLHF. CDR3 sequence (DNA): TGTGCCAGCAGCTTAGAAGGGGTTGATTATAATTCACCCCTCCACTTT.

This rearrangement joins TRBV6-5 to TRBJ2-7; 11 bases agree with TRBD1. The germline CDR1 and CDR2 sequences are MNHEY and SVGAGI. With V trimmed by 6 bases and J by 7 bases, 8 bases remained unmatched. The CDR3 covers 14 residues. The CDR3 DNA is TGTGCCAGCAGCTACGGGACAGGGGGAGGAGAGCAGTACTTC. Protein sequence: CASSYGTGGGEQYF.